This T cell receptor (beta chain) is drawn from a study of human T cells and chemical hapten exposure. Study conclusions and caveats: It should be noted that donors had alopecia, so their immune response may differ from healthy people's.

TCRdb reanalysed the RACE reads using MiXCR and keeps one entry per CDR3 protein. The sample shows 360,000 or so distinct CDR3 sequences, about 6.3% of them seen only once. In this sample, this clonotype turned up a few times. Antigen specificity is unknown. As for time point: patch test 2, 6 weeks after DPC sensitization. Treatment in this sample: therapeutic diphenylcyclopropenone sensitization with weekly scalp DPC. V shed 1 base, J shed 7 bases, and the junction held 11 bases outside the gene matches. CDR1 LGHNA and CDR2 YNFKEQ come from the germline V gene. The CDR3 runs to 17 residues. This clonotype was obtained from a woman between 18 and 29 years old with alopecia areata. Some clones in this sample may be carry-over from other donors' samples. This chain joins TRBV4-2 and TRBJ2-2, with 8 bases that match TRBD2. The sample here was whole blood, taken in connection with sensitization to the hapten diphenylcyclopropenone (DPC). CDR3 loop: CASSQGISGVGGGELFF. As DNA, the CDR3 is TGTGCCAGCAGCCAAGGGATTAGCGGGGTAGGCGGCGGGGAGCTGTTTTTT.